Sequencing of this TCR beta chain was carried out in a study of blood T cells in healthy people across ages. Whole-study findings and limits: Naive CD4+ cells and diversity were both higher in long-lived donors than in aged donors. In older individuals, TCR beta diversity per million T cells was lower, falling roughly linearly with age.

Comment on this clonotype: What it recognizes is unknown.

Deletions cut 0 bases from V and 1 base from J, with 10 bases between. Germline V lookup: CDR1 LGHDT, CDR2 YNNKEL (reference sequence). The CDR3 is made up of 16 amino acids. Caucasian individuals from Russia who were healthy and aged roughly 6 to 95 acted as donors. A second PCR, run for about 7 to 11 cycles, used a sample-barcoded 5' primer plus a J-beta primer mix. TCRdb reprocessed the 5' RACE reads with MiXCR, giving one entry per CDR3 protein. The repertoire holds 1.6 million or so distinct CDR3 sequences, with around 36% as singletons. The receptor comes from a woman aged 25-40 years in good health. This chain connects TRBV3-1 to TRBJ2-1; D is unresolved. The sequenced material came from blood. CDR3 sequence (DNA): TGTGCCAGCAGCCAAGATGGCGCAGTTTCCTACAATGAGCAGTTCTTC. Translating it yields CASSQDGAVSYNEQFF.